This T cell receptor beta chain is drawn from a study of human T cells and chemical hapten exposure. Each CDR3 protein gets one entry after TCRdb re-called the RACE reads with MiXCR. The sample holds about 46,000 distinct CDR3 sequences, about 3.9% seen once. The time point here: healthy volunteer bleed at 2 weeks. Total RNA was isolated from unfractionated whole blood. This clonotype was observed at least ten times. This CDR3 is built from 12 residues. Between the trimmed V and J ends, which lost 1 base and 8 bases, there was a span of 8 bases. Germline values: CDR1 MNHNS, CDR2 SASEGT. This receptor was taken from a female donor in good health. Some clones in this sample may be carry-over from other donors' samples. The rearrangement uses TRBV6-1 and TRBJ1-1, with D unclear. The sample consisted of whole blood. CDR3 bases: TGTGCCAGCAGTGAAGTGTTGGTGGAAGCTTTCTTT. This gives the protein CASSEVLVEAFF.